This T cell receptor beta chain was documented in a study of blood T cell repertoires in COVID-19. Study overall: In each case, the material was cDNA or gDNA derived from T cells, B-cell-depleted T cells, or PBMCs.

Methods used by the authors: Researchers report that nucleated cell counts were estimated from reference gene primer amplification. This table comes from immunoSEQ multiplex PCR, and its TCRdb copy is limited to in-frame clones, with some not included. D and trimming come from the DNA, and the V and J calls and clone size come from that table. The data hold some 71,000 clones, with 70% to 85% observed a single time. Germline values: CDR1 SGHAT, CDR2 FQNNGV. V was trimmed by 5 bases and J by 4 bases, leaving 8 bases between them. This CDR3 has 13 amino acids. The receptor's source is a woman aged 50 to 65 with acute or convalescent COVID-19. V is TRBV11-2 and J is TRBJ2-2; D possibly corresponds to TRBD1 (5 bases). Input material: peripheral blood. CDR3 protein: CASSATATGELFF. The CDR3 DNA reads TGTGCCAGCAGCGCGACAGCCACCGGGGAGCTGTTTTTT.